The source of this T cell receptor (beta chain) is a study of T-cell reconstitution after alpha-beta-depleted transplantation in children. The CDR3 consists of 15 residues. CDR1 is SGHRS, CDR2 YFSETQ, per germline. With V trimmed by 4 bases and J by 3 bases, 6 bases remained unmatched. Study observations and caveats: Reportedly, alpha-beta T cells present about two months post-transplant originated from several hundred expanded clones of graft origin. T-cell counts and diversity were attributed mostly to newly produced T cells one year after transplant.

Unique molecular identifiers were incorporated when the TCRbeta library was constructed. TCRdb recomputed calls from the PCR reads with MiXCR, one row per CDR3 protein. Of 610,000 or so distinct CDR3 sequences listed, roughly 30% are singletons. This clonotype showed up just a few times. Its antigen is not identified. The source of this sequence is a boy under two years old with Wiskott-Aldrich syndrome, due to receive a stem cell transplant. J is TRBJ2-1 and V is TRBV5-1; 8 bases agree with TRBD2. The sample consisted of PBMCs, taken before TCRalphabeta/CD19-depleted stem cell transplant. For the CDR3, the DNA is TGCGCCAGCAGCATCACTAGCGGCTACTACAATGAGCAGTTCTTC. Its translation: CASSITSGYYNEQFF.